Following are 14 T cell receptor beta chains from one sample sequenced in a study of Graves' ophthalmopathy and Graves' hyperthyroidism. RNA transcripts yielded amplified TCR beta CDR3 regions. HTBI primers served in a first-round RT-PCR, which a second-round multiplex PCR followed. MiXCR was run by TCRdb on the multiplex PCR reads, yielding one entry per CDR3 protein. Among about 220,000 distinct CDR3 sequences listed, about 22% were seen once. Sequencing was done on a sample of peripheral blood. The receptors shown here come from a woman between 45 and 65 years old with Graves' ophthalmopathy.

The table lists this clonotype with many counts. This rearrangement joins TRBV20-1 to TRBJ2-7; the D is unclear. The CDR3 extends over 15 amino acids. Trimming cost V 0 bases and J 0 bases, with 12 bases left between them. Germline CDR1 reads DFQATT; CDR2 reads SNEGSKA (reference sequence). Here the CDR3 reads CSARDSVRVSYEQYF. The CDR3 DNA sequence: TGCAGTGCTAGAGATTCAGTGCGAGTCTCCTACGAGCAGTACTTC.

In this sample, this clonotype turned up many times. V usage is TRBV11-1 and J usage is TRBJ1-1, with D perhaps matching TRBD1 (5 bases). Germline V gives CDR1 SGHAT, CDR2 FQDESV (reference sequence). The CDR3 sequence is 16 residues long. Trimming removed 5 bases at V and 6 bases at J, with 22 bases between. CDR3 sequence reads: CASSPQDLTGGPEAFF. CDR3 nucleotide sequence: TGTGCCAGCAGCCCCCAGGACCTCACCGGGGGTCCTGAAGCTTTCTTT.

This clonotype was seen ten or more times. J is TRBJ2-7 and V is TRBV20-1; TRBD1 matches 7 bases. Germline CDR1 reads DFQATT; CDR2 reads SNEGSKA (reference sequence). This CDR3 comprises 14 residues. V was clipped by 2 bases and J by 7 bases; unmatched bases: 11. The CDR3 sequence is CSARRTGTEGEQYF. DNA of the CDR3: TGCAGTGCTAGACGCACGGGGACAGAAGGAGAGCAGTACTTC.

This clonotype was detected ten times or more. The rearrangement joins TRBV10-3 to TRBJ2-7; 9 nucleotides line up with TRBD2. The J segment lost 1 base and the V segment lost 2 bases, leaving 0 bases of the junction unmatched. CDR1 is ENHRY and CDR2 is SYGVKD in the germline V gene. This CDR3 has 14 amino acids. CDR3 sequence: CAISESGRSYEQYF. The CDR3 DNA follows: TGTGCCATCAGTGAGAGCGGGAGGTCCTACGAGCAGTACTTC.

The sample holds a few counts of this clonotype. The chain employs TRBV6-1 and TRBJ2-6; TRBD1 agrees at 10 bases. The J segment lost 0 bases and the V segment lost 4 bases, leaving 3 bases of the junction unmatched. The germline V gene has CDR1 MNHNS and CDR2 SASEGT. The CDR3 spans 17 residues. The CDR3 DNA reads as TGTGCCAGCAGTGGGGACAGGGGACTCTCTGGGGCCAACGTCCTGACTTTC. It encodes CASSGDRGLSGANVLTF.

This clonotype was seen ten or more times. The chain links TRBV12-3 or TRBV12-4 to TRBJ1-5; tentatively, D is TRBD1 (5 bases). Trimming pared 6 bases from V and 9 bases from J, leaving 15 bases between. The CDR3 extends over 13 amino acids. CDR3 nucleotide sequence: TGTGCCAGCAGCCCTGGGCCAACAGGGCCCCAGCATTTT. Its translation is CASSPGPTGPQHF.

As concerns this clonotype: This may be a read error: a much more frequent sequence differs by one nucleotide. The rearrangement uses TRBV28 and TRBJ1-2, with a possible D match to TRBD1 (5 bases). CDR1 is MDHEN, CDR2 SYDVKM, per germline. This CDR3 comprises 15 residues. Trimming pared 7 bases from V and 6 bases from J, leaving 21 bases between. DNA for the CDR3: TGTGCCAGCATTTCCCCGGGCAGGGTCATTCATGGCTACACCTTC. Protein sequence: CASISPGRVIHGYTF.

Ten or more counts support this clonotype. V and J are TRBV27 and TRBJ2-5; no firm D call. Per the germline V gene, CDR1 is MNHEY and CDR2 is SMNVEV (reference sequence). The V gene lost 2 bases and the J gene lost 4 bases, with 8 bases spanning the gap. The CDR3 consists of 13 residues. CDR3 sequence: CASSLVFGETQYF. DNA for the CDR3: TGTGCCAGCAGTTTAGTGTTTGGAGAGACCCAGTACTTC.

This clonotype was picked up many times. V gene TRBV7-9 combines with J gene TRBJ2-5; no firm D call. Germline CDR1 reads SEHNR; CDR2 reads FQNEAQ (reference sequence). CDR3 length: 15 residues. Trimming removed 0 bases from V and 0 bases from J, with 8 bases in between. CDR3 amino acids: CASSLAAGYQETQYF. The CDR3 DNA reads as TGTGCCAGCAGCTTAGCGGCCGGGTACCAAGAGACCCAGTACTTC.

Many counts were recorded for this clonotype. The V call is TRBV2, the J call TRBJ2-2, with D possibly called TRBD1 or TRBD2 (5 bases each). V lost 4 bases, J lost 5 bases, and 11 bases lay in between. Germline CDR1 reads SNHLY; CDR2 reads FYNNEI. The CDR3 runs 14 residues. The CDR3 nucleotides read TGTGCCAGCAGTGCTGGGGGTGAAACCGGGGAGCTGTTTTTT. Its translation is CASSAGGETGELFF.

This clonotype was recorded many times. This chain links TRBV7-2 with TRBJ1-1; D call uncertain. The V end lost 1 base, the J end lost 4 bases, and 16 bases lay between the germline ends. Germline CDR1 and CDR2: SGHTA and FQGNSA. The CDR3 contains 16 residues. The CDR3 DNA reads as TGTGCCAGCAGCTTAGGTTGGGCAACCTGGGGCACTGAAGCTTTCTTT. Residues: CASSLGWATWGTEAFF.

The rearrangement uses TRBV4-2 and TRBJ2-7; D possibly corresponds to TRBD2 (6 bases). CDR1 and CDR2 (germline): LGHNA, YNFKEQ. The CDR3 is made up of 16 amino acids. V was trimmed by 1 base and J by 4 bases, leaving 17 bases between them. In nucleotides, the CDR3 is TGTGCCAGCAGCCAAGTCGGGGCTTTCGGGGGATACGAGCAGTACTTC. It codes for CASSQVGAFGGYEQYF.

This clonotype occurred many times. V is TRBV28 and J is TRBJ1-1; D unclear. CDR1 and CDR2 from the germline V gene are MDHEN and SYDVKM. V lost 6 bases and J 6 bases, leaving 8 bases between the germline ends. This CDR3 spans 11 amino acids. This chain's CDR3 is CASRRSPEAFF. Here the CDR3 DNA reads TGTGCCAGCAGGAGAAGCCCTGAAGCTTTCTTT.

Ten or more counts support this clonotype. This rearrangement joins TRBV10-3 to TRBJ2-7, with 12 positions matching TRBD1. Trimming at V came to 4 bases and at J to 5 bases, leaving 6 bases not matched to a gene. This CDR3 comprises 15 residues. Germline lookup yields CDR1 ENHRY and CDR2 SYGVKD. The CDR3: CAISGRDRGHDEQYF. The CDR3 DNA sequence: TGTGCCATCAGTGGCCGGGACAGGGGGCATGACGAGCAGTACTTC.